The 14 T cell receptor beta chains presented below share a single source sample, sequenced in a study of post-analysis software for immune sequencing data. Points from the study as a whole: About five TRBV segments, including TRBV5-6, TRBV5-1 and TRBV20-1, were more frequent in patients than controls.

cDNA libraries of TCR beta carried unique molecular identifiers. From the PCR reads, TCRdb called clonotypes with MiXCR, one entry per CDR3 protein. The sample includes 500,000 to 600,000 distinct CDR3 sequences, roughly 46% of them seen just once. No antigen has been identified for these receptors. The source material was blood. The receptors were sampled from a girl aged 5 to 17 with multiple sclerosis.

The V gene is TRBV7-6, the J gene TRBJ2-7; D is possibly TRBD2 (6 bases). Germline assignment: CDR1 SGHVS and CDR2 FNYEAQ. V lost 5 bases, J lost 4 bases, and 24 bases lay in between. CDR3 length: 17 amino acids. The CDR3 DNA sequence: TGTGCCAGCAGCGCCCGCCCCCCGGGAGCACCTATTTACGAGCAGTACTTC. Protein sequence: CASSARPPGAPIYEQYF.

This clonotype was seen a few times. This chain uses TRBV6-1 with TRBJ2-7; D is perhaps TRBD1 or TRBD2 (5 bases each). Looked up from germline, CDR1 is MNHNS and CDR2 is SASEGT. This CDR3 is 13 amino acids long. V dropped 4 bases and J dropped 3 bases, with 10 bases sitting between them. The CDR3 DNA is TGTGCCAGCAGTGTGGGGGTTCGCTACGAGCAGTACTTC. Amino acid sequence: CASSVGVRYEQYF.

This clonotype came up a few times. This rearrangement joins TRBV7-2 to TRBJ2-7; D uncertain. Trimming left V 2 bases short and J 0 bases short, with 11 bases between. This CDR3 has 15 residues. CDR1 and CDR2 (germline): SGHTA, FQGNSA. The CDR3 DNA is TGTGCCAGCAGCTTATTGCCTACCAGCTCCTACGAGCAGTACTTC. This codes for CASSLLPTSSYEQYF.

This clonotype was seen more than once but under ten times. The chain employs TRBV20-1 and TRBJ2-5, with TRBD1 matching 8 bases. V was pared by 5 bases and J by 1 base, with 3 bases of the junction left unmatched. The CDR3 length is 13 residues. From germline, CDR1 is DFQATT and CDR2 SNEGSKA (reference sequence). The CDR3 coding sequence is TGCAGTGCTGCTGGACAGGGCCAAGAGACCCAGTACTTC. It translates to CSAAGQGQETQYF.

The V call is TRBV6-2 or TRBV6-3, the J call TRBJ2-1; 7 bases line up with TRBD2. The CDR3 runs to 15 residues. Germline V CDR1 and CDR2: MNHEY, SVGEGT. With V trimmed by 4 bases and J by 3 bases, 6 bases remained unmatched. The chain's CDR3 is CASSFHGRDYNEQFF. The DNA of the CDR3 is TGTGCCAGCAGTTTTCATGGGAGGGACTACAATGAGCAGTTCTTC.

In this sample, this clonotype turned up a few times. It is unclear where the CDR3 begins or ends on the DNA, so no DNA is shown, and the CDR3 is as TCRdb lists it. The J gene is TRBJ2-5, the V gene TRBV13. The CDR3 is 16 residues long, counting both termini. Germline loops: CDR1 PRHDT, CDR2 FYEKMQ (reference sequence). CDR3 loop: CASSFGTFFGEETQYF.

The CDR3 DNA reads as TGTGCCAGCAGCCCCCGTGTTAGCGGGTACGAGCAGTACTTC. Protein sequence: CASSPRVSGYEQYF. The J gene is TRBJ2-4, the V gene TRBV7-9, with TRBD2 matching 7 bases. The J call is in doubt because the DNA end fits TRBJ2-7 better. This CDR3 region has 14 residues. CDR1 and CDR2 (germline): SEHNR, FQNEAQ (reference sequence).

This chain uses TRBV20-1 with TRBJ2-5; tentatively, D is TRBD1 (6 bases). The V gene's germline CDR1 is DFQATT and CDR2 SNEGSKA (reference sequence). The CDR3 runs to 14 residues. CDR3 bases: TGCAGCCCGACTTTCGGGACACCCCAAGAGACCCAGTACTTC. Protein product: CSPTFGTPQETQYF.

The V and J genes are TRBV5-1 and TRBJ2-1; TRBD2 matches at 12 bases. V shed 2 bases, J shed 4 bases, and the junction held 10 bases outside the gene matches. The CDR3 extends over 18 amino acids. The germline gives CDR1 SGHRS, CDR2 YFSETQ. Written as DNA, the CDR3 is TGCGCCAGCAGCTTAGACAGTAGACTAGCGGGAGAGTACAATGAGCAGTTCTTC. This translates into CASSLDSRLAGEYNEQFF.

This clonotype has only a few counts. The rearrangement links TRBV29-1 to TRBJ2-1, with TRBD1 identical over 9 bases. Trimming at V came to 7 bases and at J to 9 bases, leaving 13 bases not matched to a gene. The CDR3 loop spans 14 amino acids. Per the germline V gene, CDR1 is SQVTM and CDR2 is ANQGSEA. The CDR3 coding sequence is TGCAGCGCTCTGGGACAGGGTACCAAGTCTGAGCAGTTCTTC. This sequence encodes CSALGQGTKSEQFF.

The V and J genes are TRBV10-3 and TRBJ2-1, with 10 bases matching TRBD2. CDR3 length: 15 amino acids. The germline CDR1 and CDR2 sequences are ENHRY and SYGVKD. With 6 bases clipped from V and 7 bases from J, the junction kept 9 bases outside the gene matches. The CDR3 sequence: CAISQGGLANNEQFF. As DNA, the CDR3 is TGTGCCATCAGCCAAGGGGGACTAGCGAATAATGAGCAGTTCTTC.

This clonotype was observed a handful of times. V and J are TRBV24-1 and TRBJ2-5; a possible D gene is TRBD1 (5 bases). Trimming took 2 bases from V and 5 from J, leaving 11 bases between them. The CDR3 covers 14 residues. Looked up from germline, CDR1 is KGHDR and CDR2 is SFDVKD. CDR3 in amino acids: CATSDWGIPETQYF. CDR3 in DNA: TGTGCCACCAGTGATTGGGGCATACCGGAGACCCAGTACTTC.

This clonotype was recorded once. This sequence joins TRBV5-1 and TRBJ1-1, with D possibly being TRBD1 (5 bases). CDR1 and CDR2 (germline): SGHRS, YFSETQ. The CDR3 has 14 amino acids. V lost 2 bases and J lost 8, with 16 bases in between. As DNA, the CDR3 is TGCGCCAGCAGCTTCGGGACGGAGGGTCCAGAAGCTTTCTTT. Its translation: CASSFGTEGPEAFF. Together with reference TRBV5-1 and TRBJ1-1, the CDR3 gives the full variable domain: KAGVTQTPRYLIKTRGQQVTLSCSPISGHRSVSWYQQTPGQGLQFLFEYFSETQRNKGNFPGRFSGRQFSNSRSEMNVSTLELGDSALYLCASSFGTEGPEAFFGQGTRLTVV.

The chain uses TRBV7-6 and TRBJ2-4; 7 bases match TRBD2. CDR3 length: 21 residues. With 5 bases clipped from V and 1 base from J, the junction kept 23 bases outside the gene matches. The germline gives CDR1 SGHVS, CDR2 FNYEAQ. CDR3 sequence reads: CASSPGLERPWEGFAKNIQYF. CDR3 DNA sequence: TGTGCCAGCAGCCCCGGGCTGGAGCGGCCATGGGAGGGGTTCGCCAAAAACATTCAGTACTTC.